A selection of T cell receptor beta chains follows, all from one sample in a study of cytomegalovirus exposure and HLA in healthy donors. Sequencing was performed with immunoSEQ multiplex PCR; in TCRdb, only in-frame clones are kept and a portion is missing. The top ten clones hold around 3.5% of a sample with under 150,000 clones, more than 60% of them seen once. Sequences were obtained from PBMCs. These receptor sequences come from a man aged 25 to 45 in good health and CMV-seronegative. Each CDR3 is given with its conserved first and last residue. Size is stated for part of the rows, as once, few or many counts, or as a class when the clone is expanded.

V gene,clone size,CDR3 protein
TRBV7-8,once,CASSPQTRGSYTF
TRBV4-1,few,CASSQQQGVTYGYTF
TRBV6-1,-,CASSEASGGHNEQFF
TRBV5-6,once,CASSPATGHNTYNEQFF
TRBV29-1,-,CSVDAYASSSYNEQFF
TRBV28,-,CASSPSHGTSGSSYEQYF
TRBV4-1,once,CASSDGRAYNEQFF
TRBV19,-,CASSDWARTDTQYF
TRBV7-9,-,CASSLDGTSGGELFF
TRBV28,-,CASTLTGARTTEAFF
TRBV6-1,-,CASTSRQGAYEQYF
TRBV18,-,CASSPGGGNQPQHF
TRBV9,-,CASSVGQSYEQYF
TRBV18,-,CASSTSLADYNEQFF
TRBV19,-,CASSLPTGTGPHEQYF
TRBV7-9,-,CASSFGPGNQPQHF
TRBV6-1,few,CASSELNRVNTEAFF
TRBV4-1,-,CASSQGQGAMYNEQFF
TRBV28,-,CASTTGGVQNIQYF
TRBV5-1,few,CASSQDLATDTQYF
TRBV18,-,CASSPVSPHEQYF
TRBV5-6,-,CASSLAGQGIEKLFF
TRBV4-1,-,CASSRERTGGGAEAFF
TRBV28,-,CASTSGLPTYEQYF
TRBV10-2,few,CASQITSGDAEAFF
TRBV9,-,CASSPGTAKLFF
TRBV9,-,CASSVSPGGVFTDTQYF
TRBV7-6,-,CASSPSPGGEAFF
TRBV7-2,-,CASSPTGGRGYTF
TRBV28,-,CASRTGQGYGGYTF
TRBV9,-,CASSSQQGANSPLHF
TRBV25-1,-,CASSAMGPGGHGYTF
TRBV19,-,CASSIVLVGTSGGTDTQYF
TRBV5-6,-,CASSLTTGTGGNEKLFF
TRBV7-3,-,CASSRQGGAEAFF
TRBV10-3,-,CAISRAGHYEQYF
TRBV30,-,CAWSGGLLLEQYF